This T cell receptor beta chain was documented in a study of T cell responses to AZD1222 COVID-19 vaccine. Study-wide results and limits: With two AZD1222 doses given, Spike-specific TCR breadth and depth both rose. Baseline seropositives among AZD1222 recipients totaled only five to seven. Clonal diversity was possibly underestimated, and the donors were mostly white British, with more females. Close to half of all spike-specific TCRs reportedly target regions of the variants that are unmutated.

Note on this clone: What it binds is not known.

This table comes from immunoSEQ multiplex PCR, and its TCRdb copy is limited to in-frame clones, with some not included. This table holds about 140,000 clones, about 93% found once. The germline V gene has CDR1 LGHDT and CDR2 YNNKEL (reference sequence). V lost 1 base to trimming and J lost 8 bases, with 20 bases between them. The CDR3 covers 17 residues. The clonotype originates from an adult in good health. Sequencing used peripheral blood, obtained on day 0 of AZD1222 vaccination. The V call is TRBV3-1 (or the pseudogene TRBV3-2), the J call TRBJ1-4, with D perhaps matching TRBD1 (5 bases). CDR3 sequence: CASSQVVFAGWAEKLFF. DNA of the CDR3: TGTGCCAGCAGCCAAGTAGTGTTCGCAGGGTGGGCGGAAAAACTGTTTTTT.